What follows are 8 T cell receptor beta chains derived from one specimen sequenced in a study of regulatory T cells in long-lasting Graves disease. Regarding time point: newly diagnosed GD, antithyroid drugs for less than 3 months. The TCR library used RNA extracted from PBMCs. CDR3-region Arm-PCR and iRepertoire HTBI primers produced the TCR beta libraries. Each CDR3 protein gets one entry after TCRdb re-called the multiplex PCR reads with MiXCR. The table shows hundreds of thousands of distinct CDR3 sequences, with approximately 15% occurring only once. These data also featured in a second study, about T cells in Graves' hyperthyroidism and ophthalmopathy.

This specimen was peripheral blood mononuclear cells (PBMCs), taken at new diagnosis, from a patient treated with antithyroid drugs. Source of these receptors: a woman aged 25 to 39 with Graves disease.

This clonotype was seen only a few times. The rearrangement uses TRBV24-1 and TRBJ1-5; TRBD1 matches at 10 bases. The CDR3 is 15 residues long. Trimming removed 3 bases from V and 5 bases from J; junction bases left unmatched: 3. The germline V gene has CDR1 KGHDR and CDR2 SFDVKD. CDR3 sequence reads: CATSDPGTGDQPQHF. CDR3 in DNA: TGTGCCACCAGTGATCCCGGGACAGGGGATCAGCCCCAGCATTTT.

This clonotype has more than one count but fewer than ten. This chain joins TRBV5-5 and TRBJ1-2, with 7 bases identical to TRBD1. The length of the CDR3 is 15 residues. Trimming cost V 3 bases and J 4 bases; bases outside gene matches: 9. Germline CDR1 reads SGHKS; CDR2 reads YYEKEE (reference sequence). The CDR3 spells CASSSTGWGPYGYTF. CDR3 DNA sequence: TGTGCCAGCAGCTCGACAGGGTGGGGGCCCTATGGCTACACCTTC.

This clonotype has at least ten counts. The rearrangement uses TRBV11-2 and TRBJ2-7, with TRBD2 identical over 7 bases. The germline gives CDR1 SGHAT, CDR2 FQNNGV. V gave up 0 bases and J gave up 2 bases; unmatched junction bases: 4. This CDR3 comprises 15 residues. DNA for the CDR3: TGTGCCAGCAGCTTAGAGGCTAGCGGTCCCTACGAGCAGTACTTC. It is translated as CASSLEASGPYEQYF.

The V call is TRBV30, the J call TRBJ1-5; D gene ambiguous. The germline V and J ends were trimmed by 4 bases and 3 bases, with 13 bases remaining between them. Germline CDR1 and CDR2: GTSNPN and SVGIG (reference sequence). CDR3 length: 14 residues. The chain's CDR3 is CAWTPGRINQPQHF. Written as DNA, the CDR3 is TGTGCCTGGACGCCAGGACGGATCAATCAGCCCCAGCATTTT.

V gene TRBV3-1 combines with J gene TRBJ2-4; TRBD1 matches at 7 bases. CDR1 and CDR2 (germline): LGHDT, YNNKEL (reference sequence). The CDR3 loop spans 17 amino acids. The V gene end was trimmed by 1 base and the J gene end by 3 bases; junction bases not matched to a gene: 9. This CDR3 reads CASSQVNSAGGKNIQYF. The CDR3 DNA sequence: TGTGCCAGCAGCCAAGTAAACTCGGCAGGGGGCAAAAACATTCAGTACTTC. Supplemented by reference TRBV3-1 and TRBJ2-4, the full variable domain reads DTAVSQTPKYLVTQMGNDKSIKCEQNLGHDTMYWYKQDSKKFLKIMFSYNNKELIINETVPNRFSPKSPDKAHLNLHINSLELGDSAVYFCASSQVNSAGGKNIQYFGAGTRLSVL.

The chain joins TRBV25-1 to TRBJ2-3, with D perhaps being TRBD1 or TRBD2 (7 bases each). V lost 8 bases, J lost 7 bases, and 22 bases lay in between. This CDR3 contains 15 residues. CDR1 is MGHDK, CDR2 SYGVNS, per germline. The CDR3 reads CASSPGGLQGNTQYF. Written as DNA, the CDR3 is TGTGCCAGCTCACCCGGGGGACTACAGGGGAATACGCAGTATTTT.

Ten or more counts support this clonotype. The J gene is TRBJ2-1, the V gene TRBV2; D call uncertain. The CDR3 length is 15 residues. V was trimmed by 2 bases and J by 5 bases, leaving 13 bases between them. Germline V gene sequence: CDR1 SNHLY, CDR2 FYNNEI. CDR3 nucleotide sequence: TGTGCCAGCAGTGAACGCACCTTGTTTCACAATGAGCAGTTCTTC. It translates to CASSERTLFHNEQFF.

This clonotype occurred many times. The J gene is TRBJ1-1, the V gene TRBV3-1, with D hard to call. V was cut by 8 bases and J by 4 bases, with 8 bases left in between. Looked up from germline, CDR1 is LGHDT and CDR2 is YNNKEL (reference sequence). The CDR3 totals 11 residues. CDR3 loop: CASGTLTEAFF. CDR3 DNA sequence: TGTGCCAGCGGAACTCTCACTGAAGCTTTCTTT.